The 12 T cell receptor beta chains in this list originate from one sample, sequenced in a study of cytomegalovirus exposure and HLA in healthy donors. PCR was performed using 60 Vbeta and 13 Jbeta primers. Measured with immunoSEQ multiplex PCR; TCRdb has only the in-frame clones, and not every one. The sample has 170,000 or so clones; approximately 80% are singletons. Material for sequencing was PBMCs. These receptors originate from a man younger than 35 in good health and CMV-seronegative.

This clone showed up just once. The chain carries TRBV29-1 and TRBJ2-5; weak D call: TRBD2 (6 bases). In germline, CDR1 is SQVTM, CDR2 ANQGSEA. The CDR3 runs to 12 residues. Deletions cut 4 bases from V and 5 bases from J, with 11 bases between. The CDR3 spells CSVVEGGETQYF. The CDR3, as DNA: TGCAGCGTTGTAGAGGGAGGCGAGACCCAGTACTTC.

V is TRBV7-2 and J is TRBJ2-7, with a tentative D call TRBD2 (6 bases). The CDR3 is 16 residues long. Germline CDR1 and CDR2: SGHTA and FQGNSA. The germline V and J ends were trimmed by 2 bases and 2 bases, with 16 bases remaining between them. The CDR3 here is CASSLPRGVQPYEQYF. The CDR3 DNA sequence: TGTGCCAGCAGCTTACCCCGCGGGGTTCAACCCTACGAGCAGTACTTC.

V and J are TRBV28 and TRBJ2-1; 14 bases fit TRBD2. The CDR3 runs 15 residues. The ends lost 5 bases at V and 8 bases at J; junction bases unmatched: 5. Germline CDR1 and CDR2: MDHEN and SYDVKM. Here the CDR3 reads CASSTTSGREDEQFF. The CDR3 DNA reads TGTGCCAGCAGTACGACTAGCGGGAGGGAGGATGAGCAGTTCTTC.

The chain links TRBV30 to TRBJ2-5; D possibly corresponds to TRBD2 (6 bases). V lost 4 bases to trimming and J lost 5 bases, with 17 bases between them. The V gene's germline CDR1 is GTSNPN and CDR2 SVGIG (reference sequence). The CDR3 is 14 amino acids. CDR3 DNA sequence: TGTGCCTGGAACTCCGGGACGGGGAGGGAGACCCAGTACTTC. Its translation: CAWNSGTGRETQYF.

The chain recombines TRBV7-9 with TRBJ1-1, with D perhaps TRBD1 (5 bases). The germline V gene has CDR1 SEHNR and CDR2 FQNEAQ (reference sequence). CDR3 length equals 14 residues. Deletions cut 2 bases from V and 3 bases from J, with 10 bases between. CDR3 region: CASSLFGRDTEAFF. The CDR3 DNA sequence: TGTGCCAGCAGCTTATTCGGCAGGGACACTGAAGCTTTCTTT.

The chain couples TRBV19 to TRBJ1-1; 7 bases are a match to TRBD1. Germline V gene sequence: CDR1 LNHDA, CDR2 SQIVND (reference sequence). The CDR3 extends over 17 amino acids. The junction had 11 bases not matched to a gene; V was cut back by 0 bases and J by 4 bases. Here the CDR3 reads CASSIEDPADRVTEAFF. Written as DNA, the CDR3 is TGTGCCAGTAGTATAGAGGATCCCGCCGACAGGGTCACTGAAGCTTTCTTT. Complete variable domain (other parts from reference TRBV19 and TRBJ1-1): DGGITQSPKYLFRKEGQNVTLSCEQNLNHDAMYWYRQDPGQGLRLIYYSQIVNDFQKGDIAEGYSVSREKKESFPLTVTSAQKNPTAFYLCASSIEDPADRVTEAFFGQGTRLTVV.

V is TRBV27 and J is TRBJ1-5, with D perhaps TRBD1 (5 bases). CDR1 and CDR2 (germline): MNHEY, SMNVEV (reference sequence). This CDR3 is built from 14 residues. V was cut by 6 bases and J by 0 bases, with 9 bases left in between. The CDR3 region has the DNA TGTGCCAGCAGGGACATTGATAGCAATCAGCCCCAGCATTTT. It yields the protein CASRDIDSNQPQHF.

The gene calls are TRBV19 and TRBJ2-5; tentative D call: TRBD2 (6 bases). CDR3 length: 15 residues. V lost 2 bases to trimming and J lost 0 bases, with 10 bases between them. CDR1 and CDR2 (germline): LNHDA, SQIVND (reference sequence). In nucleotides, the CDR3 is TGTGCCAGTAGTATAAGCGGAGGGTACCAAGAGACCCAGTACTTC. It yields the protein CASSISGGYQETQYF.

The table lists this clone with a few counts. J is TRBJ1-5 and V is TRBV6-6; D unclear. The CDR3 runs to 16 residues. Trimming took 4 bases from V and 7 from J, leaving 20 bases between them. Germline CDR1 MNHNY, CDR2 SVGAGI (reference sequence). Here the CDR3 reads CASSSDLPRAGQPQHF. The CDR3 coding sequence is TGTGCCAGCAGTTCTGACCTGCCTCGGGCGGGGCAGCCCCAGCATTTT.

This clone was seen only once. The chain employs TRBV7-2 and TRBJ2-6, with 9 bases matching TRBD2. Germline values: CDR1 SGHTA, CDR2 FQGNSA. The ends lost 0 bases at V and 3 bases at J; junction bases unmatched: 6. The CDR3 has 18 residues. CDR3 in amino acids: CASSLARAGGGGANVLTF. CDR3 nucleotides: TGTGCCAGCAGCTTAGCGCGAGCGGGAGGCGGTGGGGCCAACGTCCTGACTTTC.

J is TRBJ2-5 and V is TRBV27; TRBD2 matches at 7 bases. The CDR3 spans 15 residues. Germline V gene lookup returns CDR1 MNHEY and CDR2 SMNVEV (reference sequence). V lost 2 bases and J lost 3; bases outside the gene matches: 6. The CDR3 here is CASSLGVRGEETQYF. CDR3 DNA: TGTGCCAGCAGTTTAGGGGTCCGGGGGGAAGAGACCCAGTACTTC.

This clone showed up just once. The rearrangement joins TRBV27 to TRBJ2-1; 8 bases fit TRBD2. Trimming cost V 4 bases and J 5 bases; bases outside gene matches: 7. The CDR3 totals 15 residues. Germline assignment: CDR1 MNHEY and CDR2 SMNVEV (reference sequence). The CDR3: CASSSGGRPNNEQFF. The CDR3 DNA is TGTGCCAGCAGTTCCGGCGGGAGGCCTAACAATGAGCAGTTCTTC.